This T cell receptor (beta chain) originates from a study of regulatory T cells. Autoimmunity was present in every CD3G-deficient patient, worse in two. Regulatory (CD25-high CD127-low) and conventional (CD25-low CD127-high) CD4+ T cells were sorted separately. The PCR used 52 TRBV and 13 TRBJ primers. Produced via immunoSEQ multiplex PCR; TCRdb's table is partial and in-frame only. There are about 3,300 clones in the sample; around 94% occur only once, and approximately 3.2% lies in the top ten. Study conclusions and caveats: Patient repertoires had restricted TRB V-J pairs and skewed V and J usage, most in Tregs. Regulatory T cells from CD3G-deficient patients were less diverse than autologous conventional CD4+ cells and control regulatory cells. Treg repertoire restriction varied and was strongest in the two most severe patients.

CDR1 and CDR2 from the germline V gene are SGHNT and YYREEE (reference sequence). The CDR3 totals 16 residues. Trimming stripped 0 bases from V and 1 base from J, with 12 bases between. Of note for this clone: Antigen specificity is unknown.

The sample was CD4+ Tregs sorted from blood. The origin of this receptor is a young adult with CD3G deficiency. This chain links TRBV5-4 with TRBJ2-3; no clear D. The CDR3 spells CASSLGSLLGTDTQYF. CDR3 sequence (DNA): TGTGCCAGCAGCTTGGGCAGTTTGTTAGGCACAGATACGCAGTATTTT.